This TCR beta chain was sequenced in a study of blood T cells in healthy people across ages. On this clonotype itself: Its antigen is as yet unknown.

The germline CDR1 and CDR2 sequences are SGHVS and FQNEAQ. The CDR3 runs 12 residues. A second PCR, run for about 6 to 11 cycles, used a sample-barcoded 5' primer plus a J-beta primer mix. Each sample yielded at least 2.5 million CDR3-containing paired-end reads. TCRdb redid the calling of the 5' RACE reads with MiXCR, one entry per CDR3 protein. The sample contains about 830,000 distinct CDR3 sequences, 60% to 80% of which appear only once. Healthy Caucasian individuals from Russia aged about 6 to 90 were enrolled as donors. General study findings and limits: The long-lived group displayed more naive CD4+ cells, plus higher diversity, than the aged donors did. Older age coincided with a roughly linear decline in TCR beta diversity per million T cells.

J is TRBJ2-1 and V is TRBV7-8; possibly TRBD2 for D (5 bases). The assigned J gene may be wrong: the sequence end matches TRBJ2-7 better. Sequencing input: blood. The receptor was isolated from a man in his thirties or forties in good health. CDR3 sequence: CASSQDGGEQYF. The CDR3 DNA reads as TGTGCCAGCAGCCAGGACGGAGGCGAGCAGTACTTC.